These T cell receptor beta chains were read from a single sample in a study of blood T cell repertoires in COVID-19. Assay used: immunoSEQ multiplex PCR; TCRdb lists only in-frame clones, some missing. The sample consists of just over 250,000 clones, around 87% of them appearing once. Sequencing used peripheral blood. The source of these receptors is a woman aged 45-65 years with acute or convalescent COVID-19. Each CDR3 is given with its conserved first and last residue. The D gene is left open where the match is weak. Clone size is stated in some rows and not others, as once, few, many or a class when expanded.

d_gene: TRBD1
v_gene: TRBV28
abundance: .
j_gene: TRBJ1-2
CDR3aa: CASSPPGQGWGKTF
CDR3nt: TGTGCCAGCAGTCCCCCGGGACAGGGATGGGGCAAGACCTTC

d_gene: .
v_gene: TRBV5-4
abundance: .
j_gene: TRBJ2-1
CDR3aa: CASSLIGQGKYDEQFF
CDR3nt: TGTGCCAGCAGCCTAATCGGGCAGGGGAAGTACGATGAGCAGTTCTTC

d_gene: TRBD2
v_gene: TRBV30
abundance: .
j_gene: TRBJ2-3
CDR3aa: CAWNPSGSSTDTQYF
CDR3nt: TGTGCCTGGAACCCTAGCGGCTCTAGCACAGATACGCAGTATTTT

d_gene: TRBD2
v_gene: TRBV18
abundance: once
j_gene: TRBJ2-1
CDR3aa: CASSPGLEGYNEQFF
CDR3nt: TGTGCCAGCTCACCAGGACTAGAGGGTTACAATGAGCAGTTCTTC

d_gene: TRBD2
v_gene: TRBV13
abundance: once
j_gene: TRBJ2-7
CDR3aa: CASSLGGRPPYEQYF
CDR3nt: TGTGCCAGCAGCTTAGGCGGGAGGCCCCCCTACGAGCAGTACTTC

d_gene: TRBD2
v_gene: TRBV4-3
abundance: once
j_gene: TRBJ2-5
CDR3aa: CASSQVPSGLFQETQYF
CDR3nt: TGCGCCAGCAGCCAAGTTCCTAGCGGATTGTTCCAAGAGACCCAGTACTTC

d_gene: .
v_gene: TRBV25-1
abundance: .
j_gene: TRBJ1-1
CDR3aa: CATQVTAGTEAFF
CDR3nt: TGTGCCACCCAAGTGACGGCGGGCACTGAAGCTTTCTTT

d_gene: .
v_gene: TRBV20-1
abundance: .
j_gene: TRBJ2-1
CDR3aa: CSARGGNEQFF
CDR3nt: TGCAGTGCTAGGGGGGGCAATGAGCAGTTCTTC

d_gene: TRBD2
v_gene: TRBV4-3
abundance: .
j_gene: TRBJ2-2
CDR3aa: CASSQEGAGMAWGELFF
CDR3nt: TGCGCCAGCAGCCAAGAAGGAGCGGGGATGGCATGGGGGGAGCTGTTTTTT

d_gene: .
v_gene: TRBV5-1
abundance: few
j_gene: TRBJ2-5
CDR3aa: CASSPVGAQGETQYF
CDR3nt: TGCGCCAGCAGCCCGGTGGGTGCGCAGGGAGAGACCCAGTACTTC

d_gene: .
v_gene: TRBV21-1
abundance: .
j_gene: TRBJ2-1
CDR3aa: CASSKALSGTGGNEQFF
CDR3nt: TGTGCCAGCAGCAAAGCCCTGTCCGGGACAGGGGGCAATGAGCAGTTCTTC

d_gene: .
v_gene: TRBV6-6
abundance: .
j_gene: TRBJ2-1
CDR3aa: CASSYNPENEQFF
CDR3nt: TGTGCCAGCAGTTACAACCCGGAGAATGAGCAGTTCTTC

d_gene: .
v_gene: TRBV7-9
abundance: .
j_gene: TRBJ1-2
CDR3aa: CASSIWVEGVGYTF
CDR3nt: TGTGCCAGCAGCATCTGGGTCGAGGGGGTTGGCTACACCTTC

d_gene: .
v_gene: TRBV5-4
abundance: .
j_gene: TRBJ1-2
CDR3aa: CASSLERRNYGYTF
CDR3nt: TGTGCCAGCAGCTTGGAACGTCGGAACTATGGCTACACCTTC

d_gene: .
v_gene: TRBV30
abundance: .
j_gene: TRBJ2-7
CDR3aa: CAWSPRRERGEQYF
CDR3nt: TGTGCCTGGAGTCCTCGGCGGGAGAGGGGGGAGCAGTACTTC

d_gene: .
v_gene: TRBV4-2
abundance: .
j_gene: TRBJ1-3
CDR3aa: CASSQELLGGNTIYF
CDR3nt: TGTGCCAGCAGCCAAGAGCTCCTAGGTGGAAACACCATATATTTT

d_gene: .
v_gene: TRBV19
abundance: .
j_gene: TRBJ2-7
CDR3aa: CASSSTVFNEQYF
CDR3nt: TGTGCCAGTAGTTCGACAGTTTTCAACGAGCAGTACTTC

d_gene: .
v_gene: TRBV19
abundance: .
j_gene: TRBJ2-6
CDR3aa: CASSLRSGANVLTF
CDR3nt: TGTGCCAGTAGTCTGAGGTCTGGGGCCAACGTCCTGACTTTC

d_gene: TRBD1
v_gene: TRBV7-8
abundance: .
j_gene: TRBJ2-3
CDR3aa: CASSLERQGAQYF
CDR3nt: TGTGCCAGCAGCTTAGAGAGACAGGGTGCGCAGTATTTT

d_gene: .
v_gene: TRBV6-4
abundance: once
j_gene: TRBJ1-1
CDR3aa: CASSEKMERTTEAFF
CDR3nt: TGTGCCAGCAGCGAGAAGATGGAAAGGACAACTGAAGCTTTCTTT

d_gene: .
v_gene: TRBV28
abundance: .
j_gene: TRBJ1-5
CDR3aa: CASSLEGGFYNQPQHF
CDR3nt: TGTGCCAGCAGTTTAGAAGGAGGGTTTTACAATCAGCCCCAGCATTTT

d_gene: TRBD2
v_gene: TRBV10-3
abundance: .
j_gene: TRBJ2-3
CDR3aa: CATTTSGNHPDTQYF
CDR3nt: TGTGCCACCACGACTAGCGGGAACCACCCAGATACGCAGTATTTT

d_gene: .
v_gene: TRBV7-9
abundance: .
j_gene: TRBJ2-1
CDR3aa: CASSLLSPNNEQFF
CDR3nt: TGTGCCAGCAGCTTACTTAGCCCCAACAATGAGCAGTTCTTC

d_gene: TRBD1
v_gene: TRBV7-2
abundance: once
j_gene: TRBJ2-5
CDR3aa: CASSSTGLIETQYF
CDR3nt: TGTGCCAGCAGCTCGACAGGGTTGATCGAGACCCAGTACTTC

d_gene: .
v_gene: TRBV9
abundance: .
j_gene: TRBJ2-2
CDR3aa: CASSVAQLTGELFF
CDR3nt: TGTGCCAGCAGCGTAGCACAGTTAACCGGGGAGCTGTTTTTT

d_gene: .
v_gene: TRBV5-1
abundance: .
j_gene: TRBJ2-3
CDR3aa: CASSLSSDTQYF
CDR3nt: TGCGCCAGCAGCTTGTCTTCTGATACGCAGTATTTT

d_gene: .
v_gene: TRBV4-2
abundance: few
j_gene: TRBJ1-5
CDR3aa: CASSLLGEPQHF
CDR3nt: TGTGCCAGCAGCCTACTCGGGGAGCCCCAGCATTTT

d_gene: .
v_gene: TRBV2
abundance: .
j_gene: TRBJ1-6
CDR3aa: CASSVQGYNSPLHF
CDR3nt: TGTGCCAGCAGCGTACAGGGCTATAATTCACCCCTCCACTTT

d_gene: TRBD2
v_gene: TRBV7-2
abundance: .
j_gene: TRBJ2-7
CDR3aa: CASSQTSLSYEQYF
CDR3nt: TGTGCCAGCAGCCAGACTAGCCTTTCCTACGAGCAGTACTTC

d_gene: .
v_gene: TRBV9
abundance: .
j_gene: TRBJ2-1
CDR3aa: CASSVRLDNEQFF
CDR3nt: TGTGCCAGCAGCGTCCGACTGGACAATGAGCAGTTCTTC

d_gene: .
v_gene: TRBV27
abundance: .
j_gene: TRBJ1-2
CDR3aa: CASSFLGADYGYTF
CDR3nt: TGTGCCAGCAGTTTTCTGGGGGCGGACTATGGCTACACCTTC

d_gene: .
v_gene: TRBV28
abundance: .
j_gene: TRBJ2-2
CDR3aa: CASSFWGGDTGELFF
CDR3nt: TGTGCCAGCAGTTTTTGGGGCGGCGACACCGGGGAGCTGTTTTTT

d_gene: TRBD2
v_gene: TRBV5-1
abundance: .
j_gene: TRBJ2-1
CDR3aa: CASSKRTSGPYNEQFF
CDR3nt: TGCGCCAGCAGCAAAAGGACTAGCGGGCCCTACAATGAGCAGTTCTTC

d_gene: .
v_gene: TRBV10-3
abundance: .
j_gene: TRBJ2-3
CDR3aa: CAISEKTARDTQYF
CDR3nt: TGTGCCATCAGTGAGAAGACCGCGAGGGATACGCAGTATTTT

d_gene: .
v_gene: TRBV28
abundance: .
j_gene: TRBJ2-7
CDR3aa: CASRQQASYEQYF
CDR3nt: TGTGCCAGCAGACAACAGGCCTCCTACGAGCAGTACTTC

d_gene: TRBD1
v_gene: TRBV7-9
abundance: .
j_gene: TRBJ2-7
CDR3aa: CASSLWDRGNYEQYF
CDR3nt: TGTGCCAGCAGCTTGTGGGACAGGGGTAACTACGAGCAGTACTTC

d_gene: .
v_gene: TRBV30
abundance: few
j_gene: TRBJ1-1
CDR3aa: CAWSVGETGETEAFF
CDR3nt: TGTGCCTGGAGTGTAGGAGAAACAGGAGAAACTGAAGCTTTCTTT

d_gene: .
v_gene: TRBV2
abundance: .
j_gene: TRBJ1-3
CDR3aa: CASSVTPSGNTIYF
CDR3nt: TGTGCCAGCAGCGTTACACCCTCTGGAAACACCATATATTTT

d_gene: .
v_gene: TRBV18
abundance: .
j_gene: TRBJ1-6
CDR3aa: CASSPNVDSPLHF
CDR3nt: TGTGCCAGCTCACCAAATGTAGATTCACCCCTCCACTTT

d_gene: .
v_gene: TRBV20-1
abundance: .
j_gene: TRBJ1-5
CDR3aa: CSASPREPQHF
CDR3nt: TGCAGTGCTAGTCCCCGGGAACCCCAGCATTTT

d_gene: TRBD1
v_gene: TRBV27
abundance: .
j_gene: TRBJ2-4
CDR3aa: CASSRGTGYQNIQYF
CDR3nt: TGTGCCAGCTCCAGAGGGACAGGGTACCAAAACATTCAGTACTTC

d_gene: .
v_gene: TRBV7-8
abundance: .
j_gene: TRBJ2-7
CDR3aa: CASSLSGNSYEQYF
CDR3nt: TGTGCCAGCAGCTTGAGCGGTAACTCCTACGAGCAGTACTTC

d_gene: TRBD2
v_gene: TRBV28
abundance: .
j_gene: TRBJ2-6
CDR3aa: CASSVTGLAGVSGANVLTF
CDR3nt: TGTGCCAGCAGTGTAACGGGACTAGCGGGAGTATCTGGGGCCAACGTCCTGACTTTC

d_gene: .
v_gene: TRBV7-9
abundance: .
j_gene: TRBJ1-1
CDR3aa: CASSLGRGVNTEAFF
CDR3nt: TGTGCCAGCAGCTTGGGGAGGGGGGTAAACACTGAAGCTTTCTTT

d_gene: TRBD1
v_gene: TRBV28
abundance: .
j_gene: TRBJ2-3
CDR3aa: CASSLWGQGRAASTDTQYF
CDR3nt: TGTGCCAGCAGTTTATGGGGACAGGGGCGGGCGGCAAGCACAGATACGCAGTATTTT

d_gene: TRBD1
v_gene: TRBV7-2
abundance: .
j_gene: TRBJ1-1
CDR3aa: CASSFSRQGGTEAFF
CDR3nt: TGTGCCAGCAGCTTTAGTCGACAGGGGGGCACTGAAGCTTTCTTT

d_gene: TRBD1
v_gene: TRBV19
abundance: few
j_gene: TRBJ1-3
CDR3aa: CASSRRTGGSGNTIYF
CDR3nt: TGTGCCAGTAGTCGTCGGACAGGAGGCTCTGGAAACACCATATATTTT

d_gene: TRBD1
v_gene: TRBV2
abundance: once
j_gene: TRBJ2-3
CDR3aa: CASSVLVRQGGTDTQYF
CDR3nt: TGTGCCAGCAGTGTCCTCGTGAGACAGGGCGGCACAGATACGCAGTATTTT

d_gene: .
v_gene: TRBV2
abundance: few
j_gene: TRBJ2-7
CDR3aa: CASSEMASSYEQYF
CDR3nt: TGTGCCAGCAGTGAAATGGCCAGCTCCTACGAGCAGTACTTC

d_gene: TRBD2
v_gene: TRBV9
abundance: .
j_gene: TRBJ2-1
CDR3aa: CASSDSGSSYNEQFF
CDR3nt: TGTGCCAGCAGCGATAGCGGGAGCTCCTACAATGAGCAGTTCTTC

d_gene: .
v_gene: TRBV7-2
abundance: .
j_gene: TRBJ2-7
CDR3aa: CASSSAGTEQYF
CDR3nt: TGTGCCAGCAGCTCCGCCGGGACAGAGCAGTACTTC

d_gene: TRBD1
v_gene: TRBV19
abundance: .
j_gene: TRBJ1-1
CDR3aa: CASSHRDSEAFF
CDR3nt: TGTGCCAGTAGCCACCGGGACAGTGAAGCTTTCTTT

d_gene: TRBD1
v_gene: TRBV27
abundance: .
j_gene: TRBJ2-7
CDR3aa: CASSPRDRGSYEQYF
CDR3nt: TGTGCCAGCAGTCCCCGGGACAGGGGCTCCTACGAGCAGTACTTC

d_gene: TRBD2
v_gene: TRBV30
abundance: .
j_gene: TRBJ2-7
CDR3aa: CAWGLAGTYEQYF
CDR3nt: TGTGCCTGGGGACTAGCGGGAACCTACGAGCAGTACTTC

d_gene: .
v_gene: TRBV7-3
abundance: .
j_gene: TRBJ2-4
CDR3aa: CASRRLTKGTLDIQYF
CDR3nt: TGTGCCAGCAGACGGCTTACAAAAGGGACATTGGACATTCAGTACTTC